This T cell receptor beta chain is drawn from a study of T cell responses to AZD1222 COVID-19 vaccine. Study outcomes and limitations: Variant regions that are unmutated are reportedly the target of nearly half of spike-specific TCRs.

A note on this clone: The antigen is unknown.

The assay was immunoSEQ multiplex PCR, and TCRdb's table has in-frame clones only and misses some. Among about 110,000 clones listed, more than 75% were seen once. The germline V gene has CDR1 ENHRY and CDR2 SYGVKD. The CDR3 has 13 amino acids. The V end was cut by 10 bases, the J end by 1 base, with 12 bases between. The origin of this receptor is an adult who received the AZD1222 COVID-19 vaccine. This material consisted of peripheral blood, taken 28 days after the second AZD1222 dose. This chain uses TRBV10-3 with TRBJ2-3, with D tentatively TRBD1 (6 bases). CDR3 in DNA: TGTGCCACCACAGGGTCCGGCACAGATACGCAGTATTTT. It translates to CATTGSGTDTQYF.